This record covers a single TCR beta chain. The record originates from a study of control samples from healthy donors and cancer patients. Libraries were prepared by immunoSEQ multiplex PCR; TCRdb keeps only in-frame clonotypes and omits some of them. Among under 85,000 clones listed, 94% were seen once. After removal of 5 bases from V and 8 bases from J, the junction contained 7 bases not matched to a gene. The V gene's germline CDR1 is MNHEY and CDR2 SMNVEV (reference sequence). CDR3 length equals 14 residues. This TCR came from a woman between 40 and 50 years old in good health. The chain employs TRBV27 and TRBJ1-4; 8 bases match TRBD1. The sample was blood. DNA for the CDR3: TGTGCCAGCAGTCGACAGGGGAATCAGGAAAAACTGTTTTTT. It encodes CASSRQGNQEKLFF.